Listed below are T cell receptor beta chains from one sample, sequenced in a study of cytomegalovirus exposure and HLA in healthy donors. Data came from immunoSEQ multiplex PCR; TCRdb stores just in-frame clones and leaves some out. The top ten hold less than 2% of the sample, which has some 150,000 clones, roughly 9.7% seen once. The specimen was PBMCs. The source of these receptors is a man in his fifties or sixties in good health and CMV-seronegative. Both conserved end residues are part of each CDR3. The D gene is left open where the match is weak. A clone size is listed for some rows: how often the clone was seen (once, few, many), or a class if it is expanded.

D gene: TRBD2; clone size: medium-sized; CDR3 length: 15; J gene: TRBJ2-1; V gene: TRBV6-1; CDR3 protein: CASSEAAGGYNEQFF; CDR3 DNA: TGTGCCAGCAGTGAAGCGGCGGGGGGTTACAATGAGCAGTTCTTC
D gene: TRBD2; clone size: NA; CDR3 length: 16; J gene: TRBJ2-3; V gene: TRBV29-1; CDR3 protein: CSVAPTSGGGGDTQYF; CDR3 DNA: TGCAGCGTTGCGCCTACTAGCGGGGGGGGTGGGGATACGCAGTATTTT
D gene: NA; clone size: few; CDR3 length: 11; J gene: TRBJ2-7; V gene: TRBV4-1; CDR3 protein: CASSGGFEQYF; CDR3 DNA: TGCGCCAGCAGCGGAGGGTTCGAGCAGTACTTC
D gene: TRBD1; clone size: NA; CDR3 length: 15; J gene: TRBJ2-7; V gene: TRBV6-1; CDR3 protein: CASRVIGQGTYEQYF; CDR3 DNA: TGTGCCAGCAGGGTAATTGGACAGGGGACCTACGAGCAGTACTTC
D gene: TRBD1; clone size: NA; CDR3 length: 13; J gene: TRBJ1-2; V gene: TRBV27; CDR3 protein: CASSVGGHYGYTF; CDR3 DNA: TGTGCCAGCAGTGTAGGGGGCCACTATGGCTACACCTTC
D gene: NA; clone size: few; CDR3 length: 13; J gene: TRBJ2-7; V gene: TRBV6-8; CDR3 protein: CASRPRRGYEQYF; CDR3 DNA: TGTGCCAGCAGGCCCCGGCGGGGTTACGAGCAGTACTTC
D gene: TRBD1; clone size: few; CDR3 length: 17; J gene: TRBJ1-2; V gene: TRBV4-2; CDR3 protein: CASSHSGTGATNYGYTF; CDR3 DNA: TGTGCCAGCAGCCACTCCGGGACAGGGGCAACTAACTATGGCTACACCTTC
D gene: NA; clone size: NA; CDR3 length: 16; J gene: TRBJ2-7; V gene: TRBV10-3; CDR3 protein: CAISEDRGLYSYEQYF; CDR3 DNA: TGTGCCATCAGTGAAGATCGGGGACTCTACTCCTACGAGCAGTACTTC
D gene: NA; clone size: NA; CDR3 length: 15; J gene: TRBJ1-2; V gene: TRBV4-1; CDR3 protein: CASSHAGRGTSGYTF; CDR3 DNA: TGCGCCAGCAGCCATGCCGGAAGGGGAACGTCTGGCTACACCTTC
D gene: NA; clone size: NA; CDR3 length: 14; J gene: TRBJ2-7; V gene: TRBV27; CDR3 protein: CASSLRGISYEQYF; CDR3 DNA: TGTGCCAGCAGTTTAAGGGGGATCTCCTACGAGCAGTACTTC
D gene: NA; clone size: NA; CDR3 length: 15; J gene: TRBJ2-1; V gene: TRBV6-5; CDR3 protein: CASSYRGARSNEQFF; CDR3 DNA: TGTGCCAGCAGTTACCGGGGGGCGCGGTCCAATGAGCAGTTCTTC
D gene: NA; clone size: NA; CDR3 length: 11; J gene: TRBJ1-1; V gene: TRBV20-1; CDR3 protein: CSAHPGHEAFF; CDR3 DNA: TGCAGTGCTCACCCGGGACACGAAGCTTTCTTT
D gene: TRBD2; clone size: NA; CDR3 length: 16; J gene: TRBJ2-3; V gene: TRBV6-1; CDR3 protein: CASSQGTSGGKDTQYF; CDR3 DNA: TGTGCCAGCAGTCAAGGGACTAGCGGGGGAAAGGATACGCAGTATTTT
D gene: NA; clone size: few; CDR3 length: 15; J gene: TRBJ1-6; V gene: TRBV6-1; CDR3 protein: CASSEGSSYNSPLHF; CDR3 DNA: TGTGCCAGCAGTGAGGGGAGCTCCTATAATTCACCCCTCCACTTT
D gene: TRBD2; clone size: NA; CDR3 length: 14; J gene: TRBJ2-7; V gene: TRBV18; CDR3 protein: CASSSGLAGDEQYF; CDR3 DNA: TGTGCCAGCTCATCGGGACTAGCGGGAGACGAGCAGTACTTC
D gene: TRBD1; clone size: few; CDR3 length: 18; J gene: TRBJ2-6; V gene: TRBV19; CDR3 protein: CASSTGTGGIPGANVLTF; CDR3 DNA: TGTGCCAGTAGTACCGGGACAGGGGGGATTCCTGGGGCCAACGTCCTGACTTTC
D gene: TRBD1; clone size: NA; CDR3 length: 15; J gene: TRBJ2-3; V gene: TRBV10-3; CDR3 protein: CAISSRTGKLDTQYF; CDR3 DNA: TGTGCCATCAGTTCGCGGACAGGGAAGTTGGATACGCAGTATTTT
D gene: NA; clone size: NA; CDR3 length: 13; J gene: TRBJ1-2; V gene: TRBV5-8; CDR3 protein: CASSSPYNYGYAF; CDR3 DNA: TGTGCCAGCAGCTCCCCTTACAACTATGGCTACGCCTTC
D gene: NA; clone size: few; CDR3 length: 16; J gene: TRBJ1-4; V gene: TRBV5-6; CDR3 protein: CASSLRPGSTNEKLFF; CDR3 DNA: TGTGCCAGCAGCTTAAGGCCAGGCTCAACTAATGAAAAACTGTTTTTT
D gene: NA; clone size: NA; CDR3 length: 14; J gene: TRBJ1-1; V gene: TRBV5-4; CDR3 protein: CASSGRGRGTEAFF; CDR3 DNA: TGTGCCAGCAGCGGCCGGGGGAGGGGAACTGAAGCTTTCTTT
D gene: NA; clone size: NA; CDR3 length: 15; J gene: TRBJ1-5; V gene: TRBV30; CDR3 protein: CAWSEGPYSNQPQHF; CDR3 DNA: TGTGCCTGGAGTGAGGGGCCCTATAGCAATCAGCCCCAGCATTTT
D gene: NA; clone size: once; CDR3 length: 16; J gene: TRBJ2-3; V gene: TRBV5-1; CDR3 protein: CASSSRGSGTTDTQYF; CDR3 DNA: TGCGCCAGCAGCTCCCGGGGTAGCGGAACCACAGATACGCAGTATTTT
D gene: NA; clone size: few; CDR3 length: 15; J gene: TRBJ2-2; V gene: TRBV6-6; CDR3 protein: CASWAGQQNTGELFF; CDR3 DNA: TGTGCCAGCTGGGCGGGACAGCAGAACACCGGGGAGCTGTTTTTT
D gene: TRBD1; clone size: few; CDR3 length: 19; J gene: TRBJ1-4; V gene: TRBV27; CDR3 protein: CASSVRQGAGDRREEKLFF; CDR3 DNA: TGTGCCAGCAGTGTACGACAGGGGGCGGGGGACCGCCGTGAGGAAAAACTGTTTTTT
D gene: TRBD2; clone size: few; CDR3 length: 16; J gene: TRBJ2-1; V gene: TRBV5-1; CDR3 protein: CASSPPLAGHYNEQFF; CDR3 DNA: TGCGCCAGCAGCCCGCCCCTAGCGGGGCACTACAATGAGCAGTTCTTC
D gene: TRBD1; clone size: few; CDR3 length: 16; J gene: TRBJ2-7; V gene: TRBV5-1; CDR3 protein: CASRRDRDGLSYEQYF; CDR3 DNA: TGCGCCAGCAGAAGGGACAGGGACGGACTCTCCTACGAGCAGTACTTC
D gene: NA; clone size: NA; CDR3 length: 12; J gene: TRBJ2-1; V gene: TRBV29-1; CDR3 protein: CSVVEGTYEQFF; CDR3 DNA: TGCAGCGTGGTGGAGGGGACGTATGAGCAGTTCTTC
D gene: NA; clone size: few; CDR3 length: 14; J gene: TRBJ1-3; V gene: TRBV6-6; CDR3 protein: CASSPDSSGNTIYF; CDR3 DNA: TGTGCCAGCAGCCCTGACAGCTCTGGAAACACCATATATTTT